The clone carrying this TCR beta chain was detected a few times. Its antigen remains unidentified. CD45RO/CCR7/CD25/CD127/CD95/CD27 staining was used to isolate CD4+ naive, central memory, regulatory and stem cell-like memory cells by sorting. This sample was included in a study of beta chain features in type 1 diabetes. The V segment lost 5 bases and the J segment 5 bases; nucleotides outside the gene matches: 9. This CDR3 has 15 residues. CDR1 is MDHEN, CDR2 SYDVKM, per germline. Expressed TCRB transcripts were sequenced because the isolated RNA had all been reverse transcribed beforehand. Assay: immunoSEQ multiplex PCR; the TCRdb copy retains only in-frame clones and omits some. This sample has some 240,000 clones; approximately 10% occur once, and the top ten carry 1% to 1.5%. Study-wide results and caveats: Across all four CD4+ subsets, people with type 1 diabetes showed modestly shorter TCRB CDR3s. There were fewer insertions and more deletions at the VDJ junctions of type 1 diabetes patients. Naive, central memory and Treg TCRB repertoires seemed to resemble each other more closely in patients than they did in healthy donors.

This receptor was identified in a man younger than 30 in good health. Material for sequencing was central memory CD4+ T cells from blood. This chain joins TRBV28 and TRBJ2-5; TRBD1 aligns across 9 bases. This CDR3 reads CASSVMGQGEETQYF. The DNA for the CDR3 is TGTGCCAGCAGTGTTATGGGACAGGGTGAGGAGACCCAGTACTTC.